This section outlines one T cell receptor beta chain sequence together with its context. The antigen is unknown. These data originate in a study of T cell responses to AZD1222 COVID-19 vaccine. Study findings and constraints: Epitopes outside B.1.351 and B.1.1.7 mutated regions reportedly drew nearly half of spike TCRs. Seropositivity was recorded at baseline in only a handful of AZD1222 recipients. Spike-specific TCR breadth and depth both grew after two AZD1222 doses.

The protocol was immunoSEQ multiplex PCR, while the TCRdb copy is restricted to in-frame clones and leaves out a portion. The sample lists tens of thousands of clones, about 92% occurring once. The receptor was isolated from an adult who received the AZD1222 COVID-19 vaccine. Sequenced here: peripheral blood, sampled 28 days after the second AZD1222 dose.

The CDR3 sequence is CASSIDVTSGRWADTQYF. For the CDR3, the DNA is TGTGCCAGTAGTATAGACGTGACTAGCGGGAGATGGGCAGATACGCAGTATTTT. V and J are TRBV19 and TRBJ2-3; 12 nucleotides agree with TRBD2. The V gene's germline CDR1 is LNHDA and CDR2 SQIVND (reference sequence). The CDR3 is made up of 18 amino acids. J was trimmed by 4 bases and V by 0 bases; bases with no gene match: 8.